This entry lists 11 T cell receptor beta chains sequenced from one sample in a study of PD-1 blockade in classical Hodgkin lymphoma. Repertoires were generated with immunoSEQ multiplex PCR, while TCRdb's copy carries only in-frame clones and drops some. The sample consists of approximately 12,000 clones, about 80% of them appearing once. All patients relapsed after autologous stem cell transplantation, and brentuximab vedotin exposure varied. The specimen was peripheral blood mononuclear cells (PBMCs), collected before the second cycle of nivolumab. Source of these receptors: a human donor with classical Hodgkin lymphoma.

The chain recombines TRBV19 with TRBJ2-2; 10 bases are a match to TRBD1. The germline V gene encodes CDR1 LNHDA and CDR2 SQIVND (reference sequence). The CDR3 has 19 residues. Trimming removed 5 bases from V and 6 bases from J; junction bases left unmatched: 18. The CDR3 is CASSPTDRGHFRSSGELFF. CDR3 nucleotide sequence: TGTGCCAGTAGTCCGACCGACAGGGGGCATTTCAGGAGTTCCGGGGAGCTGTTTTTT.

The J gene is TRBJ1-6, the V gene TRBV6-5; D gene unclear. V dropped 3 bases and J dropped 2 bases, with 8 bases sitting between them. The CDR3 contains 15 residues. Germline V gene data show CDR1 as MNHEY and CDR2 as SVGAGI. The CDR3 DNA reads TGTGCCAGCAGTTATAAAGTGACCTATAATTCACCCCTCCACTTT. This sequence encodes CASSYKVTYNSPLHF.

The chain links TRBV6-5 to TRBJ2-3; D not resolved. V shed 0 bases and J shed 6 bases, with 10 bases lying between them. This CDR3 spans 14 amino acids. Germline V gene sequence: CDR1 MNHEY, CDR2 SVGAGI. The CDR3: CASSYSKGGDTQYF. CDR3 bases: TGTGCCAGCAGTTACTCGAAGGGTGGGGATACGCAGTATTTT.

This chain joins TRBV18 and TRBJ2-7, with a weak D call TRBD2 (7 bases). Germline assignment: CDR1 KGHSH and CDR2 LQKENI. The V gene lost 3 bases and the J gene lost 3 bases, with 18 bases spanning the gap. The CDR3 is made up of 16 amino acids. CDR3 sequence (DNA): TGTGCCAGCTCACCGATAAACAGGGAGGGTAGCTACGAGCAGTACTTC. It encodes CASSPINREGSYEQYF. The variable domain in full, completed from reference TRBV18 and TRBJ2-7, reads NAGVMQNPRHLVRRRGQEARLRCSPMKGHSHVYWYRQLPEEGLKFMVYLQKENIIDESGMPKERFSAEFPKEGPSILRIQQVVRGDSAAYFCASSPINREGSYEQYFGPGTRLTVT.

V gene TRBV27 combines with J gene TRBJ2-5; 7 bases map to TRBD2. Germline V CDR1 and CDR2: MNHEY, SMNVEV (reference sequence). Trimming at V came to 5 bases and at J to 2 bases, leaving 8 bases not matched to a gene. The length of the CDR3 is 15 residues. CDR3 amino acids: CASSIRLALQETQYF. Written as DNA, the CDR3 is TGTGCCAGCAGTATCCGACTAGCCCTTCAAGAGACCCAGTACTTC.

V is TRBV9 and J is TRBJ2-3, with 11 bases fitting TRBD2. This CDR3 is built from 16 residues. The junction had 7 bases not matched to a gene; V was cut back by 2 bases and J by 5 bases. Germline V lookup: CDR1 SGDLS, CDR2 YYNGEE. CDR3 region: CASSVTSGGDIDTQYF. DNA for the CDR3: TGTGCCAGCAGCGTCACTAGCGGGGGAGACATAGATACGCAGTATTTT.

This chain connects TRBV5-6 to TRBJ2-3; tentatively, D is TRBD1 or TRBD2 (5 bases each). Germline V gene data show CDR1 as SGHDT and CDR2 as YYEEEE. This CDR3 is 19 amino acids long. Trimming pared 2 bases from V and 4 bases from J, leaving 26 bases between. CDR3 sequence: CASSFRVGRGLDGADTQYF. The DNA for the CDR3 is TGTGCCAGCAGCTTCAGGGTAGGTCGCGGGCTAGATGGTGCAGATACGCAGTATTTT.

The chain links TRBV30 to TRBJ2-2; 10 bases agree with TRBD1. CDR1 and CDR2 (germline): GTSNPN, SVGIG (reference sequence). This CDR3 comprises 15 residues. Germline trimming cut 5 bases from V and 3 bases from J; bases unmatched to any gene: 6. The CDR3 bases are TGTGCCTGGGACAGGGGGCTAGGGGACACCGGGGAGCTGTTTTTT. This sequence encodes CAWDRGLGDTGELFF.

This rearrangement joins TRBV5-4 to TRBJ1-2; D is ambiguous. CDR1 is SGHNT, CDR2 YYREEE, per germline (reference sequence). Trimming removed 2 bases at V and 8 bases at J, with 13 bases between. This CDR3 comprises 13 residues. The CDR3 DNA is TGTGCCAGCAGCTTTACTGGGGTCAGAGGCTACACCTTC. Translation gives CASSFTGVRGYTF.

This rearrangement joins TRBV4-3 to TRBJ1-2; D might be TRBD1 (5 bases). The CDR3 covers 16 residues. Per germline, CDR1 LGHNA and CDR2 YSLEER. The ends were cut back, 0 bases at V and 2 bases at J, with 13 bases in the middle. The CDR3 coding sequence is TGCGCCAGCAGCCAAGATGCGAACAGGAGGAACTATGGCTACACCTTC. Protein sequence: CASSQDANRRNYGYTF.

V and J are TRBV7-9 and TRBJ2-5, with 7 bases fitting TRBD2. Germline CDR1 SEHNR, CDR2 FQNEAQ (reference sequence). The CDR3 is 15 amino acids. The junction had 3 bases not matched to a gene; V was cut back by 1 base and J by 1 base. CDR3 residues: CASSLDWGGQETQYF. CDR3 DNA: TGTGCCAGCAGCTTAGATTGGGGGGGCCAAGAGACCCAGTACTTC.